These T cell receptor beta chains were read from a single sample in a study of T cell repertoires in cytomegalovirus infection. TCRdb analysed the reads with MiXCR anew, one entry per CDR3 protein. Of some 800,000 distinct CDR3 sequences listed, approximately 30% are singletons. These receptors are not linked to any known antigen. The source material was cultured CD8+ T cells from PBMCs, sampled from culture after CMV antigen stimulation. The receptors were gathered from a human donor in good health (CMV status not recorded). Some clones in this sample may be carry-over from other donors' samples. CDR3s include the opening cysteine and the closing phenylalanine or tryptophan. The D gene is left open where the match is weak. A clone size is listed for some rows: how often the clone was seen (once, few, many), or a class if it is expanded.

abundance: few
d_gene: .
j_gene: TRBJ1-4
v_gene: TRBV19
CDR3nt: TGTGCCAGTAATAGGGCTGTGGGACGGGACCCTTTGGATGAAAAACTGTTTTTT
CDR3aa: CASNRAVGRDPLDEKLFF

abundance: few
d_gene: .
j_gene: TRBJ2-2
v_gene: TRBV7-6
CDR3nt: TGTGCCAGCAGCTCGGCCGGACACTGGAACACCGGGGAGCTGTTTTTT
CDR3aa: CASSSAGHWNTGELFF

abundance: many
d_gene: TRBD1
j_gene: TRBJ1-6
v_gene: TRBV19
CDR3nt: TGTGCCAGTAGTATAACCGGGACAGGGGCTTCACCCCTCCACTTT
CDR3aa: CASSITGTGASPLHF

abundance: few
d_gene: .
j_gene: TRBJ2-2
v_gene: TRBV6-1
CDR3nt: TGTGCCAGTGCAGGGGACCGTACCGGGGAGCTGTTTTTT
CDR3aa: CASAGDRTGELFF

abundance: few
d_gene: TRBD1
j_gene: TRBJ1-1
v_gene: TRBV7-6
CDR3nt: TGTGCCAGCGTCGACAGGGGAGGCACTGAAGCTTTCTTT
CDR3aa: CASVDRGGTEAFF

abundance: few
d_gene: TRBD1
j_gene: TRBJ2-3
v_gene: TRBV27
CDR3nt: TGTGCCAGCAGTTTGGGCACAGGGGTCACAGATACGCAGTATTTT
CDR3aa: CASSLGTGVTDTQYF

abundance: .
d_gene: TRBD1
j_gene: TRBJ1-4
v_gene: TRBV5-6
CDR3nt: TGTGCCAGCAATTCCGGGACAGGGGTTGAAAAACTGTTTTTT
CDR3aa: CASNSGTGVEKLFF

abundance: .
d_gene: TRBD1
j_gene: TRBJ1-2
v_gene: TRBV12-3/TRBV12-4
CDR3nt: TGTGCCAGCAGACCACAGGGGTTTAACTATGGCTACACCTTC
CDR3aa: CASRPQGFNYGYTF

abundance: few
d_gene: TRBD1
j_gene: TRBJ2-1
v_gene: TRBV20-1
CDR3nt: TGCAGTGCTAGAGTACAGGGGAATGAGCAGTTCTTC
CDR3aa: CSARVQGNEQFF

abundance: .
d_gene: .
j_gene: TRBJ1-1
v_gene: TRBV19
CDR3nt: TGTGCCACTGCCGCAGCGGGGGGAGCTTTCTTT
CDR3aa: CATAAAGGAFF

abundance: .
d_gene: .
j_gene: TRBJ1-2
v_gene: TRBV6-2/TRBV6-3
CDR3nt: TGTGCCAGCAGTTACGGTACCGGCTACACCTTC
CDR3aa: CASSYGTGYTF

abundance: few
d_gene: TRBD1
j_gene: TRBJ1-5
v_gene: TRBV4-1
CDR3nt: TGCGCCAGCAGCCAAGATCATGGGACAGGGAATCAGCCCCAGCATTTT
CDR3aa: CASSQDHGTGNQPQHF

abundance: few
d_gene: .
j_gene: TRBJ1-6
v_gene: TRBV7-6
CDR3nt: TGTGCCAGCAGCTTACGGGACGGGAATTCACCCCTCCACTTT
CDR3aa: CASSLRDGNSPLHF

abundance: few
d_gene: .
j_gene: TRBJ2-3
v_gene: TRBV28
CDR3nt: TGTGCCAGCAGCCTATTTGGGACCAGCACAGATACGCAGTATTTT
CDR3aa: CASSLFGTSTDTQYF

abundance: .
d_gene: TRBD1
j_gene: TRBJ1-2
v_gene: TRBV6-1
CDR3nt: TGTGCCAGCAGTGACCGGGACAGGGGACTAACGGAGCCTGGCTACACCTTC
CDR3aa: CASSDRDRGLTEPGYTF

abundance: .
d_gene: TRBD2
j_gene: TRBJ2-7
v_gene: TRBV20-1
CDR3nt: TGCAGTGCTAGGGAACGAGGCAGCGGGGGGCGGTACTTC
CDR3aa: CSARERGSGGRYF

abundance: .
d_gene: .
j_gene: TRBJ1-2
v_gene: TRBV7-9
CDR3nt: TGTGCCAGCCACGGGGTGGGGGGCACTACGAGCTATGGCTACACCTTC
CDR3aa: CASHGVGGTTSYGYTF

abundance: .
d_gene: .
j_gene: TRBJ1-2
v_gene: TRBV19
CDR3nt: TGTGCCAGTACCCTCGCGCGCCGGGAACAGACCTTC
CDR3aa: CASTLARREQTF

abundance: .
d_gene: .
j_gene: TRBJ2-4
v_gene: TRBV11-2
CDR3nt: TGTGCCAGCAGAGACCCCCGGGACACCAAAAACATTCAGTACTTC
CDR3aa: CASRDPRDTKNIQYF

abundance: few
d_gene: .
j_gene: TRBJ2-4
v_gene: TRBV7-9
CDR3nt: TGTGCCAGCAGCCTATCCCCAGCCTCTCAGTACTTC
CDR3aa: CASSLSPASQYF